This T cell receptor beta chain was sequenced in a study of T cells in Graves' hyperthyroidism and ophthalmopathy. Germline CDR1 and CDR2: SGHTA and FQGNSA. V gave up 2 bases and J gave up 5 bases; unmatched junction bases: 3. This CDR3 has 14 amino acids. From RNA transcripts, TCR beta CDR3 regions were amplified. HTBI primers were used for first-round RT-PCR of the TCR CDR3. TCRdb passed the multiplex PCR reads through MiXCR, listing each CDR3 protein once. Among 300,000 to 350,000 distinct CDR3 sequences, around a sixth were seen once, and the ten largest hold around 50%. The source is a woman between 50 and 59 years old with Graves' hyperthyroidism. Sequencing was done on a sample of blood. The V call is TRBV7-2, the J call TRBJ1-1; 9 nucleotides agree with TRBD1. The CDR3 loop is CASSLQGQGTEAFF. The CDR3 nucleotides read TGTGCCAGCAGCTTACAAGGACAGGGGACTGAAGCTTTCTTT.